One T cell receptor (beta chain) is described in this entry. Its antigen is not identified. Primers included in the PCR were 60 Vbeta and 13 Jbeta primers. Repertoires were generated with immunoSEQ multiplex PCR, while TCRdb's copy carries only in-frame clones and drops some. The data hold about 130,000 clones, with around four fifths observed a single time. This entry is derived from a study of cytomegalovirus exposure and HLA in healthy donors. CDR1 and CDR2 from the germline V gene are MNHEY and SVGAGI. The CDR3 is 12 residues long. The V end lost 2 bases, the J end lost 6 bases, and 8 bases lay between the germline ends. Points from the study as a whole: As immune exposure information, only CMV serostatus was available.

This receptor was taken from a man in his thirties or forties in good health. Sequenced sample: PBMCs. The chain has TRBV6-5 and TRBJ2-7; D remains ambiguous. The CDR3 is CASSYPRSEQYF. CDR3 coding DNA: TGTGCCAGCAGTTACCCGCGAAGCGAGCAGTACTTC.